A single sample gave rise to the 2 T cell receptor beta chains below, sequenced in a study of cytomegalovirus exposure and HLA in healthy donors. Vbeta (60) and Jbeta (13) primers were used in the PCR. Method: immunoSEQ multiplex PCR; TCRdb's copy keeps in-frame clones and lacks some. The profile shows 120,000 or so clones, about 73% of them singletons. Sequenced input: PBMCs. Every receptor here comes from a woman aged 40-49 years in good health and CMV-seronegative.

J is TRBJ2-1 and V is TRBV9; TRBD2 matches at 14 bases. This CDR3 comprises 18 residues. Germline lookup yields CDR1 SGDLS and CDR2 YYNGEE. V trimming: 4 bases; J trimming: 1 base; junction bases outside the gene matches: 7. The CDR3 loop reads CASSLGTSGSESYNEQFF. The CDR3 coding sequence is TGTGCCAGCAGCCTTGGGACTAGCGGGAGTGAATCCTACAATGAGCAGTTCTTC. The full variable domain, rest sourced from reference TRBV9 and TRBJ2-1, is DSGVTQTPKHLITATGQRVTLRCSPRSGDLSVYWYQQSLDQGLQFLIQYYNGEERAKGNILERFSAQQFPDLHSELNLSSLELGDSALYFCASSLGTSGSESYNEQFFGPGTRLTVL.

Here the CDR3 DNA reads TGTGCCAGCAGCTTAGGTTCGGGGGCCAACGTCCTGACTTTC. Translating gives CASSLGSGANVLTF. The chain is built from TRBV7-9 and TRBJ2-6; D unresolved. The CDR3 length is 14 residues. V lost 1 base to trimming and J lost 4 bases, with 5 bases between them. CDR1 is SEHNR, CDR2 FQNEAQ, per germline (reference sequence).